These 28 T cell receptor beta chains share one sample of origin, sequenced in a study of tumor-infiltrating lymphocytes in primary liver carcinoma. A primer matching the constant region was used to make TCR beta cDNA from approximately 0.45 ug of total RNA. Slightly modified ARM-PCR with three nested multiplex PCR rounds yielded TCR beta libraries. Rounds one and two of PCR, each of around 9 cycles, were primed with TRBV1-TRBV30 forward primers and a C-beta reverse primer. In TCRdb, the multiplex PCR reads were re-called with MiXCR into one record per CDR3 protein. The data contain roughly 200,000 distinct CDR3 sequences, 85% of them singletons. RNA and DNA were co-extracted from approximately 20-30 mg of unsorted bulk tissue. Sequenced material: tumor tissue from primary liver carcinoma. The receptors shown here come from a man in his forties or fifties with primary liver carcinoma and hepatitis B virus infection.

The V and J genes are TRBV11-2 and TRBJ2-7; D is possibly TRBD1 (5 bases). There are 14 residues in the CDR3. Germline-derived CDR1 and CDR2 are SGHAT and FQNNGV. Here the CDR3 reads CTSSFNRNSYEQYF. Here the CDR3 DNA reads TGTACAAGCAGCTTTAACAGGAACTCTTACGAGCAGTACTTC.

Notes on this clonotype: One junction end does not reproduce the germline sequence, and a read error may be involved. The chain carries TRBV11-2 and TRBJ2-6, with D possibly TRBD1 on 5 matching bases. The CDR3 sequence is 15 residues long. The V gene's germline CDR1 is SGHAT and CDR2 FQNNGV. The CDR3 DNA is TGTGCCACCCAGCGACCGCGCTCTGGGGCCAACATCCTGCCTTTC. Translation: CATQRPRSGANILPF.

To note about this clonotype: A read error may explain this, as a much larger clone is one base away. CDR3 in amino acids: CASRNPSGSGTGQLFF. Written as DNA, the CDR3 is TGTGCCAGCAGAAACCCCAGCGGGAGTGGCACCGGGCAGCTGTTTTTT. The chain carries TRBV28 and TRBJ2-2; 8 nucleotides line up with TRBD2. This CDR3 has 16 amino acids. Germline V gene data show CDR1 as MDHEN and CDR2 as SYDVKM.

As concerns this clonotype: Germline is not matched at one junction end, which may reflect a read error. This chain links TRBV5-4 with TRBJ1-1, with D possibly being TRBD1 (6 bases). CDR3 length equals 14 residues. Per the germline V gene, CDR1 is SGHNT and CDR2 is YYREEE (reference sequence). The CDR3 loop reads CVSRSGQGTIEAFF. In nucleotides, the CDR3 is TGCGTCAGCAGGTCCGGGCAGGGGACTATTGAAGCTTTCTTT. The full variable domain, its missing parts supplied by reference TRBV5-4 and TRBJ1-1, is ETGVTQSPTHLIKTRGQQVTLRCSSQSGHNTVSWYQQALGQGPQFIFQYYREEENGRGNFPPRFSGLQFPNYSSELNVNALELDDSALYLCVSRSGQGTIEAFFGQGTRLTVV.

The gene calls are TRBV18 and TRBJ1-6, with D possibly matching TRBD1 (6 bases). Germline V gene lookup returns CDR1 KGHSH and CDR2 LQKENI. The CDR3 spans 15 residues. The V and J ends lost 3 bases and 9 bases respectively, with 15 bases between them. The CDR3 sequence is CASSPRDITGSPLHF. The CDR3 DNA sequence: TGTGCCAGCTCACCTAGGGACATCACCGGTTCACCCCTCCACTTT.

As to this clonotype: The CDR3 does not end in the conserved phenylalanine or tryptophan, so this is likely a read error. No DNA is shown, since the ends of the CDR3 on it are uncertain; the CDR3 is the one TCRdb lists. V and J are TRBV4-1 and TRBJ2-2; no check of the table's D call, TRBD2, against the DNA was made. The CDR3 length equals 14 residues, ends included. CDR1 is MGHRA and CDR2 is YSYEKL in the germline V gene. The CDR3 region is CASSQLTLSGEVLS.

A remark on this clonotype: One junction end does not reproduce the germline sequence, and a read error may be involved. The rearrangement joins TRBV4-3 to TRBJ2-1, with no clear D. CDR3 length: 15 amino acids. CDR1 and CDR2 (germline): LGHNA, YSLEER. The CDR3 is CASSQVTALYNEQLF. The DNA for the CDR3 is TGCGCCAGTAGCCAAGTAACAGCCCTCTACAATGAGCAGCTCTTC.

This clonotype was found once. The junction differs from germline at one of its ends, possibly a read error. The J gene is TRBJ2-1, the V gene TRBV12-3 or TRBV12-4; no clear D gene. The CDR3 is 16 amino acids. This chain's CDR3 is CASSGPWRTPPDEQFF. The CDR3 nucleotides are TGTGCCAGCAGTGGGCCCTGGCGGACCCCTCCGGATGAACAGTTCTTC.

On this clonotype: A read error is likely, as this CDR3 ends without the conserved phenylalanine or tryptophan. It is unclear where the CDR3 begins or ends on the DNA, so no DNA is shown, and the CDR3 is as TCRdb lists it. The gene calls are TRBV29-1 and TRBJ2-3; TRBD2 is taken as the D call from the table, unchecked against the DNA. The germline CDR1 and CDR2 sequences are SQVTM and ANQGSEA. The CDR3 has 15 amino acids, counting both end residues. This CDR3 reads CSVEGGACITDTQFL.

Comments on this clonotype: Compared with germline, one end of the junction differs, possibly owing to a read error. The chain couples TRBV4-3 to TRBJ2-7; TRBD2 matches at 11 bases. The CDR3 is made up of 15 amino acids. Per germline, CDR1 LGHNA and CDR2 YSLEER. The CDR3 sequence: CASRQNSGRDNEQYF. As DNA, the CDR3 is TGTGCCAGCAGACAAAATAGCGGGAGGGACAACGAGCAGTACTTC.

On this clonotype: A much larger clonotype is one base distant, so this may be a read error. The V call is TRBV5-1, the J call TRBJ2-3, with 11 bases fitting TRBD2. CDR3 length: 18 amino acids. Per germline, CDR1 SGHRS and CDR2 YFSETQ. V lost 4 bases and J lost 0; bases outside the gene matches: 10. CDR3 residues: CASSPTGTSGPSTDTQYF. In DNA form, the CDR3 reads TGCGCCAGCAGCCCAACGGGGACTAGCGGACCTAGCACAGATACGCAGTATTTT.

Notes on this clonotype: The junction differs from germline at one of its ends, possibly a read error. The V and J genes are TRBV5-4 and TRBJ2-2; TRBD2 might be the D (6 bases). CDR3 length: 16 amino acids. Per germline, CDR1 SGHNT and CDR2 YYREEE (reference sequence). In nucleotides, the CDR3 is TGTGCCAGCAGCTTGAACGGCAGGAGACTGGGCGGGGAACTGTTTTTT. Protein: CASSLNGRRLGGELFF. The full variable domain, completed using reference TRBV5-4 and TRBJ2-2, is ETGVTQSPTHLIKTRGQQVTLRCSSQSGHNTVSWYQQALGQGPQFIFQYYREEENGRGNFPPRFSGLQFPNYSSELNVNALELDDSALYLCASSLNGRRLGGELFFGEGSRLTVL.

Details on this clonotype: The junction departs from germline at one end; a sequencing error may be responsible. The CDR3 DNA is TGTGTCAGCAGTCCAGCGGAAGTAAGGAACGAGCAGTACTTC. Its protein product is CVSSPAEVRNEQYF. The chain couples TRBV12-3 or TRBV12-4 to TRBJ2-7, with D possibly matching TRBD2 (5 bases). The CDR3 is 14 residues long.

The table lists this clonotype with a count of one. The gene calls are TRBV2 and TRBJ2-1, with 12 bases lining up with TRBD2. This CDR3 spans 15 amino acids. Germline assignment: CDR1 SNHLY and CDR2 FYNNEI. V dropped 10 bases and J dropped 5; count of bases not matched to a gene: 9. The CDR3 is CAISRTSGNHNEQFF. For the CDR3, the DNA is TGTGCCATCAGCAGGACTAGCGGGAATCACAATGAGCAGTTCTTC.

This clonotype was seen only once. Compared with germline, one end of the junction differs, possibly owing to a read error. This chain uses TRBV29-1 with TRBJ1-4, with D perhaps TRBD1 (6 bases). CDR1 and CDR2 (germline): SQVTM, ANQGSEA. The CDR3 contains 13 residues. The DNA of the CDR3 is TGCAGCGTGAGGGAAGGGGGAGGAGAAAAACAGTTTTTT. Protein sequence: CSVREGGGEKQFF.

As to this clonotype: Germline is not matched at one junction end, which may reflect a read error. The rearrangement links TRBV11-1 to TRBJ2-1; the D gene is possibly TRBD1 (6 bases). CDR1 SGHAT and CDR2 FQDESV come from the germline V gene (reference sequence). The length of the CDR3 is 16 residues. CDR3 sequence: CANSLGHDSSYNEQFF. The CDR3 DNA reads TGTGCCAACAGCTTGGGACATGACAGCTCCTACAATGAGCAGTTCTTC.

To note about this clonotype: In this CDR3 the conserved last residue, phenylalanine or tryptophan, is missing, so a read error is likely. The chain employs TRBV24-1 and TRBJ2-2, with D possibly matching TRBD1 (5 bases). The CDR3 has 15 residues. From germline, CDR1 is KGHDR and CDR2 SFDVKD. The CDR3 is CGTSEGDYDTGELFS. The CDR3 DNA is TGTGGCACCAGTGAAGGGGATTACGACACCGGAGAGCTGTTTTCT.

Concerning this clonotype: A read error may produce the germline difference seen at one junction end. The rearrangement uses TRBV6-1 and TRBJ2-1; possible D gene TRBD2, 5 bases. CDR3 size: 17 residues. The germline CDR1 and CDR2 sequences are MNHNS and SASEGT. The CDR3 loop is CASSEAPSRRSINQKLF. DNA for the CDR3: TGTGCCAGCAGTGAAGCGCCAAGCAGGAGGTCAATCAATCAGAAGTTATTC.

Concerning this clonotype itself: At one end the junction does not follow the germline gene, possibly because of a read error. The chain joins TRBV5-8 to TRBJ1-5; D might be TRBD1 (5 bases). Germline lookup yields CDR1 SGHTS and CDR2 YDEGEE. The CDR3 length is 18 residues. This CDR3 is CASSLFGTAGYGNQPQHF. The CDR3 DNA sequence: TGTGCCAGCAGCTTGTTCGGGACGGCCGGCTATGGTAATCAGCCACAGCATTTT.

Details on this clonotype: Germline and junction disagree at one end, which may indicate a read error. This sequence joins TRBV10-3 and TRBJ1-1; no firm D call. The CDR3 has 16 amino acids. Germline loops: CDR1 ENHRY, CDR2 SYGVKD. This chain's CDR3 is CGISDSPPTHGTEAFF. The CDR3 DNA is TGTGGCATCAGTGATTCTCCGCCCACTCACGGGACTGAAGCTTTCTTT.

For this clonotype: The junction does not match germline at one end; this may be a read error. The DNA for the CDR3 is TGCACCAGCAGCCAACGCGCCAGGAGCCCCTATGGCTACACCTTC. It yields the protein CTSSQRARSPYGYTF. The chain is built from TRBV4-3 and TRBJ1-2; D not certain. Germline values: CDR1 LGHNA, CDR2 YSLEER. This CDR3 region has 15 residues.

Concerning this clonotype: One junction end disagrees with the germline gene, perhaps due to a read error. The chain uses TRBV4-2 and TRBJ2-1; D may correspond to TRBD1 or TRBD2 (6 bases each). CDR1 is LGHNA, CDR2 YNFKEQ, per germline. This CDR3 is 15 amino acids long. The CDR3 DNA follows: TGTGCCAGCAGCCCAGGTAGCGGCCCAGGGGATGAACAGTTCTTC. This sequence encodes CASSPGSGPGDEQFF.

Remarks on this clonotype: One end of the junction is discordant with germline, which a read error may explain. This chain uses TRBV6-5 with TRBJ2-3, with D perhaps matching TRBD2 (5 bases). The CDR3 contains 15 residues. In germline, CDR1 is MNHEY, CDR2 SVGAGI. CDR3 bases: TGTGTCAGCAGTTACGAAGCGGCAACCATAGATACGCAGTATTTT. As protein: CVSSYEAATIDTQYF.

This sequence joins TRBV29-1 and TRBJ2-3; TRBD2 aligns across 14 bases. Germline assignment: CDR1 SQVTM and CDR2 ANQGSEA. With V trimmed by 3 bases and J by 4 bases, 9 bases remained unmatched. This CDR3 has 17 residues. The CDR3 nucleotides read TGCAGCGTTGACGGGACTAGCGGGAGATGGGGCCCAGATACGCAGTATTTT. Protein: CSVDGTSGRWGPDTQYF.

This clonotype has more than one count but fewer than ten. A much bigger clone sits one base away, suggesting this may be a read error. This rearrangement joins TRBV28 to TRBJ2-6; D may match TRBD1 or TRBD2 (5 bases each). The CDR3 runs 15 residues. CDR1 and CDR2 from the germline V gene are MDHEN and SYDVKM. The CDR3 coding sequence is TGTGCCAGCCATGTTGGGGGTTCTGGGGCCAACGTCCTGATTTTC. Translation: CASHVGGSGANVLIF.

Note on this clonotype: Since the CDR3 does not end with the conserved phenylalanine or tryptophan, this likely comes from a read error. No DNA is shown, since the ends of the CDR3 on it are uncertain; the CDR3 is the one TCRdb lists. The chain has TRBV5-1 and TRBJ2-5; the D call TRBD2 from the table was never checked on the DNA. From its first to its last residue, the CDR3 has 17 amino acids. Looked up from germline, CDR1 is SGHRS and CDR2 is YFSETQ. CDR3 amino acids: CASSSYGLAGEQETQYS.

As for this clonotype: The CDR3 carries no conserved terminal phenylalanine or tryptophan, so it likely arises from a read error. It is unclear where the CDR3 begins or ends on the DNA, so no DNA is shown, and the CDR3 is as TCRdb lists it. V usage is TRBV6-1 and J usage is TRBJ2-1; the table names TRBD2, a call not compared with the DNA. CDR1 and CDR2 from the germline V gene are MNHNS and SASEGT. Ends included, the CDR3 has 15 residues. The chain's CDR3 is CASSAQLAGVNEQFL.

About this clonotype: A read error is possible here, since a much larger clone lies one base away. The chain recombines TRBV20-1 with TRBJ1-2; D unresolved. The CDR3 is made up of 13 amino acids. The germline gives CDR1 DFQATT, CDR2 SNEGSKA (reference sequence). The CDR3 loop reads CGARKGLSSGYTF. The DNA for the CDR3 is TGCGGTGCTAGAAAAGGGCTTTCGTCTGGCTACACCTTC.